This T cell receptor beta chain was identified during a study of blood T cell repertoires in COVID-19. Trimming cost V 5 bases and J 11 bases; bases outside gene matches: 15. Germline CDR1 MDHEN, CDR2 SYDVKM. This CDR3 is built from 15 residues. Method: immunoSEQ multiplex PCR; TCRdb's copy keeps in-frame clones and lacks some. The sample carries around 170,000 clones, around 80% recorded once. This TCR was sampled from a man aged 25-45 years with active or convalescent COVID-19. The chain recombines TRBV28 with TRBJ2-3, with 8 positions matching TRBD2. What was sequenced was peripheral blood. CDR3 sequence: CASSPGTRFPGEQYF. CDR3 nucleotides: TGTGCCAGCAGTCCCGGGACTAGGTTCCCCGGGGAGCAGTATTTT.